This is a list of T cell receptor beta chains from one sample in a study of blood T cell repertoires in COVID-19. Clones were read by immunoSEQ multiplex PCR, and TCRdb kept only the in-frame ones, dropping some. The sample has 60,000 to 65,000 clones; about 80% are singletons. The sequenced sample was peripheral blood. Receptors originate from a man between 60 and 75 years old with COVID-19, enrolled during active disease. The CDR3 runs from the conserved cysteine through the conserved F or W. A D gene is named only where the DNA matches it firmly. Only some rows state a clone size, as once, few, many or a class for expanded clones.

v_gene: TRBV30
j_gene: TRBJ2-7
abundance: .
d_gene: .
CDR3nt: TGTGCCTGGAGTGGTTCTCCTCAGTACGAGCAGTACTTC
CDR3aa: CAWSGSPQYEQYF

v_gene: TRBV28
j_gene: TRBJ1-4
abundance: .
d_gene: .
CDR3nt: TGTGCCAGCACCTCCGGGGGGGTCGAGATTGAAAAACTGTTTTTT
CDR3aa: CASTSGGVEIEKLFF

v_gene: TRBV15
j_gene: TRBJ1-5
abundance: .
d_gene: TRBD1
CDR3nt: TGTGCCACCAGAGGACAGGGCAATCAGCCCCAGCATTTT
CDR3aa: CATRGQGNQPQHF

v_gene: TRBV7-2
j_gene: TRBJ2-1
abundance: .
d_gene: TRBD2
CDR3nt: TGTGCCAGCAGCTTTCTAGCGGGAGGGCTAAATGAGCAGTTCTTC
CDR3aa: CASSFLAGGLNEQFF

v_gene: TRBV7-9
j_gene: TRBJ2-5
abundance: .
d_gene: TRBD1
CDR3nt: TGTGCCAGCAGTAGTGGACAGGGGGGGATCCAAGAGACCCAGTACTTC
CDR3aa: CASSSGQGGIQETQYF

v_gene: TRBV7-9
j_gene: TRBJ2-7
abundance: .
d_gene: .
CDR3nt: TGTGCCAGCAGCTTAGATACTGGGCTCGACGAGCAGTACTTC
CDR3aa: CASSLDTGLDEQYF

v_gene: TRBV7-9
j_gene: TRBJ1-6
abundance: .
d_gene: TRBD1
CDR3nt: TGTGCCAGCAGCTCTCTGGGACAGGGTAGGGATTCACCCCTCCACTTT
CDR3aa: CASSSLGQGRDSPLHF

v_gene: TRBV19
j_gene: TRBJ2-7
abundance: .
d_gene: TRBD2
CDR3nt: TGTGCCAGTAGTACACGACTAGCGGGGGCCCGTCGGGAGCAGTACTTC
CDR3aa: CASSTRLAGARREQYF

v_gene: TRBV6-2/TRBV6-3
j_gene: TRBJ2-3
abundance: .
d_gene: TRBD2
CDR3nt: TGTGCCAGCAGTGTGGGACTAGCGGGAACTGCCGATACGCAGTATTTT
CDR3aa: CASSVGLAGTADTQYF

v_gene: TRBV27
j_gene: TRBJ2-5
abundance: .
d_gene: TRBD2
CDR3nt: TGTGCCAGCAGCTTAAGGGCCGGACTAGCAATACAAGAGACCCAGTACTTC
CDR3aa: CASSLRAGLAIQETQYF

v_gene: TRBV28
j_gene: TRBJ2-3
abundance: .
d_gene: .
CDR3nt: TGTGCCTCTGTGGGAGGAGCGGGACACTTCACAGATACGCAGTATTTT
CDR3aa: CASVGGAGHFTDTQYF

v_gene: TRBV6-5
j_gene: TRBJ2-5
abundance: .
d_gene: .
CDR3nt: TGTGCCAGCAGCGCGGGGCGGGAAGAGACCCAGTACTTC
CDR3aa: CASSAGREETQYF

v_gene: TRBV28
j_gene: TRBJ2-5
abundance: .
d_gene: TRBD2
CDR3nt: TGTGCCAACTGGGACTACAACCAAGAGACCCAGTACTTC
CDR3aa: CANWDYNQETQYF

v_gene: TRBV2
j_gene: TRBJ2-7
abundance: .
d_gene: .
CDR3nt: TGTGCCAGCAGTGGCCGCAGTCCCTACGAGCAGTACTTC
CDR3aa: CASSGRSPYEQYF

v_gene: TRBV6-1
j_gene: TRBJ2-7
abundance: .
d_gene: TRBD2
CDR3nt: TGTGCCAGCAGTGAGCGCGGACTAGCGGACTACGAGCAGTACTTC
CDR3aa: CASSERGLADYEQYF

v_gene: TRBV11-1
j_gene: TRBJ1-1
abundance: .
d_gene: .
CDR3nt: TGTGCCAGCAGCTTAGTGGACAGAGTTGAAGCTTTCTTT
CDR3aa: CASSLVDRVEAFF

v_gene: TRBV29-1
j_gene: TRBJ1-1
abundance: .
d_gene: .
CDR3nt: TGCAGCGGATCGAGCCTTGAAGCTTTCTTT
CDR3aa: CSGSSLEAFF

v_gene: TRBV5-4
j_gene: TRBJ2-7
abundance: .
d_gene: .
CDR3nt: TGTGCCAGCACGTCGCGTGAGGGTGAGCAGTACTTC
CDR3aa: CASTSREGEQYF

v_gene: TRBV6-4
j_gene: TRBJ2-1
abundance: once
d_gene: TRBD1
CDR3nt: TGTGCCAGCAGTAGGGACAGGGGTATGACGGGTGAGCAGTTCTTC
CDR3aa: CASSRDRGMTGEQFF

v_gene: TRBV29-1
j_gene: TRBJ2-1
abundance: few
d_gene: .
CDR3nt: TGCAGCGTGCTCCCCTACCAGACGGAGGGGTCACACAATGAGCAGTTCTTC
CDR3aa: CSVLPYQTEGSHNEQFF

v_gene: TRBV5-1
j_gene: TRBJ2-5
abundance: .
d_gene: .
CDR3nt: TGCGCCAGCAGCTCGGGCCCGGGAGAACCTCAAGAGACCCAGTACTTC
CDR3aa: CASSSGPGEPQETQYF

v_gene: TRBV14
j_gene: TRBJ2-2
abundance: .
d_gene: TRBD2
CDR3nt: TGTGCCAGCAGCCTAGGCGGGGGCACCGGGGAGCTGTTTTTT
CDR3aa: CASSLGGGTGELFF

v_gene: TRBV4-1
j_gene: TRBJ2-3
abundance: .
d_gene: .
CDR3nt: TGCGCCAGCAGCCAAGATAGCGGAGATACGCAGTATTTT
CDR3aa: CASSQDSGDTQYF

v_gene: TRBV19
j_gene: TRBJ1-1
abundance: .
d_gene: TRBD1
CDR3nt: TGTGCCAGTAGTCCTGCAGGGGGCACTGAAGCTTTCTTT
CDR3aa: CASSPAGGTEAFF

v_gene: TRBV7-9
j_gene: TRBJ1-5
abundance: .
d_gene: .
CDR3nt: TGTGCCAGCAGCGCTAGCTTGGGGAATCAGCCCCAGCATTTT
CDR3aa: CASSASLGNQPQHF

v_gene: TRBV11-1
j_gene: TRBJ2-3
abundance: .
d_gene: .
CDR3nt: TGTGCCAGCAGAAAGAGGGGGAACACAGATACGCAGTATTTT
CDR3aa: CASRKRGNTDTQYF

v_gene: TRBV5-1
j_gene: TRBJ1-2
abundance: .
d_gene: TRBD1
CDR3nt: TGCGCCAGCAGCCGGTCCTTTCAGGGGGCAAATGGCTACACCTTC
CDR3aa: CASSRSFQGANGYTF

v_gene: TRBV2
j_gene: TRBJ2-7
abundance: .
d_gene: TRBD1
CDR3nt: TGTGCCAGCAGTCTCGGGACAGGGCTCTACGAGCAGTACTTC
CDR3aa: CASSLGTGLYEQYF

v_gene: TRBV2
j_gene: TRBJ1-2
abundance: few
d_gene: TRBD1
CDR3nt: TGTGCCAGCCCCAATCCCCGGGACAGCTATGGCTACACCTTC
CDR3aa: CASPNPRDSYGYTF

v_gene: TRBV5-4
j_gene: TRBJ1-1
abundance: .
d_gene: .
CDR3nt: TGTGCCAGCGGGGGGTCGCGCACTGAAGCTTTCTTT
CDR3aa: CASGGSRTEAFF

v_gene: TRBV27
j_gene: TRBJ1-1
abundance: .
d_gene: TRBD1
CDR3nt: TGTGCCAGCAGTCCCTGGGACAGGATTGGAACTGAAGCTTTCTTT
CDR3aa: CASSPWDRIGTEAFF

v_gene: TRBV28
j_gene: TRBJ2-3
abundance: .
d_gene: TRBD2
CDR3nt: TGTGCCAGCCTATCCTCGGGGGGGCGCACAGATACGCAGTATTTT
CDR3aa: CASLSSGGRTDTQYF

v_gene: TRBV19
j_gene: TRBJ2-5
abundance: few
d_gene: .
CDR3nt: TGTGCCAGTAGTTACCGGGAAGAGACCCAGTACTTC
CDR3aa: CASSYREETQYF

v_gene: TRBV11-1
j_gene: TRBJ2-7
abundance: .
d_gene: TRBD2
CDR3nt: TGTGCCAGCAGCCGCGGACTAGCGGGAAGGGACGAGCAGTACTTC
CDR3aa: CASSRGLAGRDEQYF

v_gene: TRBV9
j_gene: TRBJ2-3
abundance: .
d_gene: TRBD2
CDR3nt: TGTGCCAGCAGCGTAGGTCAAGCGGGAGGTGTAGATACGCAGTATTTT
CDR3aa: CASSVGQAGGVDTQYF

v_gene: TRBV11-2
j_gene: TRBJ1-1
abundance: .
d_gene: .
CDR3nt: TGTGCCAGCAGCGGGGGGGTCGAGTACGAGGCTTTCTTT
CDR3aa: CASSGGVEYEAFF

v_gene: TRBV19
j_gene: TRBJ2-2
abundance: once
d_gene: TRBD1
CDR3nt: TGTGCCAGTAGTATAGCCGGGACAGGAACCGGGGAGCTGTTTTTT
CDR3aa: CASSIAGTGTGELFF

v_gene: TRBV6-1
j_gene: TRBJ2-5
abundance: .
d_gene: .
CDR3nt: TGTGCCAGCAGTGAAGTTCCGGGCAGGACACAAGAGACCCAGTACTTC
CDR3aa: CASSEVPGRTQETQYF

v_gene: TRBV4-2
j_gene: TRBJ2-2
abundance: .
d_gene: .
CDR3nt: TGTGCCAGCAGCCAAGATCGGTTGGGCAGCAACACCGGGGAGCTGTTTTTT
CDR3aa: CASSQDRLGSNTGELFF

v_gene: TRBV19
j_gene: TRBJ1-6
abundance: .
d_gene: TRBD1
CDR3nt: TGTGCCAGTACCCCAACCGGGACAGGGAATTCACCCCTCCACTTT
CDR3aa: CASTPTGTGNSPLHF

v_gene: TRBV2
j_gene: TRBJ2-1
abundance: .
d_gene: .
CDR3nt: TGTGCCAGCAATGAGGGGCGGGGTTACAATGAGCAGTTCTTC
CDR3aa: CASNEGRGYNEQFF

v_gene: TRBV11-2
j_gene: TRBJ2-3
abundance: .
d_gene: .
CDR3nt: TGTGCCAGCAGCAAAGAGGCCACAGATACGCAGTATTTT
CDR3aa: CASSKEATDTQYF

v_gene: TRBV28
j_gene: TRBJ1-5
abundance: many
d_gene: TRBD1
CDR3nt: TGTGCCAGCAGTTCCGTCGACAGGGGAAGCAATCAGCCCCAGCATTTT
CDR3aa: CASSSVDRGSNQPQHF

v_gene: TRBV25-1
j_gene: TRBJ2-5
abundance: .
d_gene: .
CDR3nt: TGTGCCAGCAGTGATACTAGCAGCTTCCAAGAGACCCAGTACTTC
CDR3aa: CASSDTSSFQETQYF

v_gene: TRBV5-4
j_gene: TRBJ2-1
abundance: .
d_gene: TRBD2
CDR3nt: TGTGCCAGCAGCGGTCGAACTAGCGGGGGGGCGGATGAGCAGTTCTTC
CDR3aa: CASSGRTSGGADEQFF

v_gene: TRBV12-2
j_gene: TRBJ2-7
abundance: .
d_gene: .
CDR3nt: TGTGCAAGTCGCTCGACCCCGGGGACAGGGGTGTACGAGCAGTACTTC
CDR3aa: CASRSTPGTGVYEQYF

v_gene: TRBV19
j_gene: TRBJ1-4
abundance: .
d_gene: TRBD1
CDR3nt: TGTGCCAGCTCCTTTATGTCGGGACAGGGCGGAGAAAAACTGTTTTTT
CDR3aa: CASSFMSGQGGEKLFF

v_gene: TRBV5-4
j_gene: TRBJ1-1
abundance: .
d_gene: .
CDR3nt: TGTGCCAGCAGCCCCAGGGCGGGGGAGAACACTGAAGCTTTCTTT
CDR3aa: CASSPRAGENTEAFF

v_gene: TRBV5-6
j_gene: TRBJ2-5
abundance: .
d_gene: .
CDR3nt: TGTGCCAGCAGCTTGGTCAAGGGGTACCAAGAGACCCAGTACTTC
CDR3aa: CASSLVKGYQETQYF

v_gene: TRBV5-4
j_gene: TRBJ2-5
abundance: .
d_gene: TRBD2
CDR3nt: TGTGCCAGCAGCTTGGTCCACAGTCAGGGAATTGCGGGAGAGCAAGAGACCCAGTACTTC
CDR3aa: CASSLVHSQGIAGEQETQYF

v_gene: TRBV5-1
j_gene: TRBJ1-2
abundance: .
d_gene: .
CDR3nt: TGCGCCAGCAGCATCCAGGGGATTGGCTATGGCTACACCTTC
CDR3aa: CASSIQGIGYGYTF

v_gene: TRBV11-3
j_gene: TRBJ2-7
abundance: .
d_gene: .
CDR3nt: TGTGCCAGCAGCTTAGTAGCGGAGAGCTCCTACGAGCAGTACTTC
CDR3aa: CASSLVAESSYEQYF